The 21 T cell receptor beta chains reported below all come from one sample, sequenced in a study of regulatory T cells in long-lasting Graves disease. Arm-PCR of CDR3 regions with iRepertoire HTBI primers generated TCR beta libraries. Each CDR3 protein is one row after TCRdb ran MiXCR on the multiplex PCR reads. The sample lists fewer than 500,000 distinct CDR3 sequences, 15% to 20% occurring once. As for time point: newly diagnosed GD, antithyroid drugs for less than 3 months. RNA extracted from PBMCs served as the sequencing template. The same data also went into a second study, on T cells in Graves' hyperthyroidism and ophthalmopathy.

The sample in question was peripheral blood mononuclear cells (PBMCs), obtained at new diagnosis, from a patient treated with antithyroid drugs. The receptors derive from a man aged 40-50 years with Graves disease.

This clonotype was observed at least ten times. The chain carries TRBV6-5 and TRBJ2-7; D not certain. The V end lost 4 bases, the J end lost 4 bases, and 20 bases lay between the germline ends. Germline values: CDR1 MNHEY, CDR2 SVGAGI. The CDR3 extends over 16 amino acids. The CDR3 DNA follows: TGTGCCAGCAGTTCCCCCCTTAAAGGGCGGTGGTACGAGCAGTACTTC. This codes for CASSSPLKGRWYEQYF.

This clonotype was counted ten times or more. The CDR3 region is CAWDREDTEAFF. CDR3 DNA sequence: TGTGCCTGGGACAGGGAGGACACTGAAGCTTTCTTT. The chain links TRBV30 to TRBJ1-1; 7 bases agree with TRBD1. The V and J ends lost 5 bases and 3 bases, in that order; junction bases with no gene match: 3. CDR1 and CDR2 from the germline V gene are GTSNPN and SVGIG (reference sequence). The CDR3 contains 12 residues.

Ten or more counts support this clonotype. The genes are TRBV5-1 and TRBJ2-1; D uncertain. CDR3 length: 12 amino acids. Germline CDR1 SGHRS, CDR2 YFSETQ. V lost 0 bases and J lost 6, with 4 bases in between. The CDR3 nucleotides read TGCGCCAGCAGCTTGGGGATCAATGAGCAGTTCTTC. Encoded protein: CASSLGINEQFF.

This clonotype was counted ten times or more. The gene calls are TRBV27 and TRBJ2-5, with TRBD2 matching over 8 bases. With V trimmed by 11 bases and J by 0 bases, 8 bases remained unmatched. This CDR3 is 14 amino acids long. In germline, CDR1 is MNHEY, CDR2 SMNVEV (reference sequence). CDR3 amino acids: CAAAGGRDQETQYF. The CDR3 coding sequence is TGTGCCGCTGCGGGGGGCAGGGACCAAGAGACCCAGTACTTC.

In this sample, this clonotype turned up a few times. This rearrangement joins TRBV20-1 to TRBJ1-5; D may be TRBD1 (5 bases). The V end lost 5 bases, the J end lost 1 base, and 15 bases lay between the germline ends. Germline assignment: CDR1 DFQATT and CDR2 SNEGSKA (reference sequence). This CDR3 has 15 residues. The CDR3 spells CSADGDPASNQPQHF. CDR3 nucleotide sequence: TGCAGTGCTGACGGGGACCCGGCGAGCAATCAGCCCCAGCATTTT.

V is TRBV2 and J is TRBJ2-2; 12 bases match TRBD2. The CDR3 loop spans 15 amino acids. V was clipped by 8 bases and J by 4 bases; unmatched bases: 5. Germline-derived CDR1 and CDR2 are SNHLY and FYNNEI. In nucleotides, the CDR3 is TGTGCCAGCCTAGCGGGAGGGTCGGTCACCGGGGAGCTGTTTTTT. This translates into CASLAGGSVTGELFF.

The chain recombines TRBV19 with TRBJ2-7, with D perhaps TRBD2 (6 bases). V lost 3 bases, J lost 7 bases, and 10 bases lay in between. Germline V gene sequence: CDR1 LNHDA, CDR2 SQIVND (reference sequence). The CDR3 has 12 residues. CDR3 nucleotides: TGTGCCAGTAGTATTGGTGCGGGAGAGCAGTACTTC. This encodes CASSIGAGEQYF.

Ten or more counts support this clonotype. The chain carries TRBV7-2 and TRBJ2-3; 11 nucleotides line up with TRBD2. CDR1 and CDR2 from the germline V gene are SGHTA and FQGNSA. Trimming at V came to 5 bases and at J to 3 bases, leaving 7 bases not matched to a gene. There are 16 residues in the CDR3. The CDR3 DNA sequence: TGTGCCAGCAGCGCCTTTAGGACTAGCGGGACAGATACGCAGTATTTT. This gives the protein CASSAFRTSGTDTQYF.

Concerning this clonotype itself: Since a much larger clone is just one base distant, this may be a read error. The rearrangement joins TRBV6-1 to TRBJ2-7; D is possibly TRBD1 (6 bases). This CDR3 is 12 amino acids long. The germline V gene encodes CDR1 MNHNS and CDR2 SASEGT. This chain's CDR3 is CASSERGGEQHF. The CDR3 region has the DNA TGTGCCAGCAGTGAACGTGGGGGCGAGCAGCACTTC.

This clonotype was observed at least ten times. Here the CDR3 DNA reads TGTGCCAGCAGTTACCGGAGCGGGAGGGCCTCGTACGAGCAGTACTTC. Its translation is CASSYRSGRASYEQYF. The chain uses TRBV6-2 or TRBV6-3 and TRBJ2-7; 10 bases match TRBD2. The CDR3 extends over 16 amino acids. Looked up from germline, CDR1 is MNHEY and CDR2 is SVGEGT. The junction had 8 bases not matched to a gene; V was cut back by 2 bases and J by 4 bases.

The chain carries TRBV6-2 or TRBV6-3 and TRBJ1-5; tentative D call: TRBD1 (6 bases). Per germline, CDR1 MNHEY and CDR2 SVGEGT. This CDR3 is built from 15 residues. Trimming removed 5 bases from V and 10 bases from J, with 21 bases in between. Written as DNA, the CDR3 is TGTGCCAGCAGTGATGGGGGGCATCTTTCAAGCCCCCAGCATTTT. It specifies CASSDGGHLSSPQHF.

This clonotype was seen ten or more times. The rearrangement joins TRBV20-1 to TRBJ2-1, with TRBD2 matching 11 bases. CDR1 is DFQATT and CDR2 is SNEGSKA in the germline V gene (reference sequence). Trimming took 0 bases from V and 7 from J; bases not matched to a gene: 5. The CDR3 covers 15 residues. Written as DNA, the CDR3 is TGCAGTGCTAGAGATGTAGCGGGAGGGTTGAATGAGCAGTTCTTC. This gives the protein CSARDVAGGLNEQFF.

This clonotype was seen repeatedly, ten times or more. V gene TRBV6-1 combines with J gene TRBJ1-5; a possible D gene is TRBD1 (6 bases). The germline V gene has CDR1 MNHNS and CDR2 SASEGT. The V end was cut by 8 bases, the J end by 0 bases, with 20 bases between. CDR3 size: 17 residues. CDR3 amino acids: CASARRGGANSNQPQHF. The CDR3 nucleotides are TGTGCCAGCGCCAGACGAGGGGGGGCGAATAGCAATCAGCCCCAGCATTTT.

The V call is TRBV7-8, the J call TRBJ1-5; D remains unclear. The CDR3 has 15 amino acids. Germline V gene lookup returns CDR1 SGHVS and CDR2 FQNEAQ. Trimming left V 5 bases short and J 5 bases short, with 16 bases between. Here the CDR3 reads CASSPPGREDQPQHF. In DNA form, the CDR3 reads TGTGCCAGCAGCCCCCCTGGGAGGGAGGATCAGCCCCAGCATTTT.

Concerning this clonotype itself: Possible read error: a much larger clone is one base away. This chain joins TRBV7-2 and TRBJ1-2, with D possibly being TRBD1 (6 bases). The length of the CDR3 is 16 residues. Germline CDR1 is SGHTA and CDR2 is FQGNSA. The CDR3 DNA reads as TGTGCCAGCAGCTTAATTCGGGGGCGAGCTAACTATGGCCACACCTTC. Protein sequence: CASSLIRGRANYGHTF.

V is TRBV29-1 and J is TRBJ2-2; D ambiguous. The germline V gene encodes CDR1 SQVTM and CDR2 ANQGSEA. The CDR3 has 13 amino acids. Trimming cost V 7 bases and J 1 base, with 10 bases left between them. Here the CDR3 reads CSGRTENTGELFF. CDR3 in DNA: TGCAGCGGGCGGACGGAGAACACCGGGGAGCTGTTTTTT.

The CDR3 nucleotides are TGTGCTAGTGGTCCGGGACAGGTAGGGGAGACCCAGTACTTC. It codes for CASGPGQVGETQYF. J is TRBJ2-5 and V is TRBV12-5, with TRBD1 matching over 8 bases. Germline loops: CDR1 LGHNT, CDR2 FRNRAP. This CDR3 region has 14 residues. The ends lost 5 bases at V and 5 bases at J; junction bases unmatched: 7.

About this clonotype: An end of the junction does not agree with germline; a read error may underlie this. The gene calls are TRBV6-9 and TRBJ2-7; 9 positions match TRBD2. The CDR3 has 14 amino acids. Germline CDR1 MNHGY, CDR2 SVAAGI. The CDR3 DNA follows: TGTGCCAGCAGTTACGTGGGACTAGCCTACGAGCGGTACTTC. The encoded protein is CASSYVGLAYERYF.

The V call is TRBV6-2 or TRBV6-3, the J call TRBJ1-5; 7 nucleotides agree with TRBD1. This CDR3 spans 14 amino acids. Germline lookup yields CDR1 MNHEY and CDR2 SVGEGT. Trimming cost V 5 bases and J 6 bases; bases outside gene matches: 7. The CDR3 DNA reads TGTGCCAGCAGTGAAGCGACAGGGCCTCAGCCCCAGCATTTT. It yields the protein CASSEATGPQPQHF.

This clonotype was counted at least ten times. This rearrangement joins TRBV7-8 to TRBJ1-1, with 7 bases lining up with TRBD1. From germline, CDR1 is SGHVS and CDR2 FQNEAQ. V shed 0 bases and J 1 base; nucleotides not matched to a gene: 5. The CDR3 extends over 16 amino acids. In nucleotides, the CDR3 is TGTGCCAGCAGCTTAGCGTTAAGACAGGGGAACACTGAAGCTTTCTTT. Translating gives CASSLALRQGNTEAFF.

This clonotype was detected ten times or more. The chain couples TRBV11-2 to TRBJ2-6; D is unresolved. The V and J ends lost 1 base and 0 bases respectively, with 7 bases between them. Germline V lookup: CDR1 SGHAT, CDR2 FQNNGV. The length of the CDR3 is 16 residues. The chain's CDR3 is CASSLVARSGANVLTF. The CDR3 DNA sequence: TGTGCCAGCAGCTTAGTCGCACGCTCTGGGGCCAACGTCCTGACTTTC.